This paragraph covers one T cell receptor (beta chain) sequence. Its antigen is unidentified. The table came from immunoSEQ multiplex PCR; TCRdb's copy has only in-frame clones and leaves some out. This sample has around 90,000 clones, with 85% to 95% found just once. The data are from a study of graft-versus-host responses after intestinal transplantation. Study observations and caveats: GvH clones occurred in recipient marrow; some first appeared in ileum or blood. GvH clone levels peaked in circulation, and this peak was associated with early post-transplant HvG declines.

The CDR3 has 16 residues. This receptor was identified in a human donor who was the organ donor for an intestinal transplant. The sample was unstimulated CD8+ T cells sorted from spleen or lymph node cells, taken before transplant. V usage is TRBV1 and J usage is TRBJ1-2; TRBD1 reflects the table's D call only, with no check against the DNA. TRBV1 is listed as a pseudogene. As DNA, the CDR3 is TGCACCAGCAGCCAAGTTAATCCCACCAGGGTCTATGGCTACACCTTC. It translates to CTSSQVNPTRVYGYTF.